A selection of T cell receptor beta chains follows, all from one sample in a study of cytomegalovirus exposure and HLA in healthy donors. TCRdb's table, derived via immunoSEQ multiplex PCR, lists solely in-frame clones and lacks some. The data hold about 140,000 clones, with over 60% observed a single time. The specimen was PBMCs. These receptors were collected from a young man in good health and CMV-seronegative. Both conserved end residues are part of each CDR3. D genes are given only for firm matches. Size values are once, few and many counts, or a class for expanded clones, and some rows have none.

size,D,V,J,DNA,CDR3
.,TRBD1,TRBV5-1,TRBJ1-5,TGCGCCAGCAGCTTGGCAGGGGGCGGTCAGCCCCAGCATTTT,CASSLAGGGQPQHF
few,TRBD1,TRBV11-2,TRBJ2-5,TGTGCCAGCAGCACATCGGGACAGGGCGGGGAGACCCAGTACTTC,CASSTSGQGGETQYF
.,TRBD1,TRBV15,TRBJ2-1,TGTGCCACCAGCAGAGACCCGGGACAGGGAGGTAGATCCTACAATGAGCAGTTCTTC,CATSRDPGQGGRSYNEQFF
.,TRBD1,TRBV9,TRBJ2-7,TGTGCCAGCAGCACAGGGACAGGGGGCTACGAGCAGTACTTC,CASSTGTGGYEQYF
.,TRBD1,TRBV7-3,TRBJ2-6,TGTGCCAGCAGCGTGACAGGGACTGGGGCCAACGTCCTGACTTTC,CASSVTGTGANVLTF
.,TRBD1,TRBV9,TRBJ2-2,TGTGCCAGCAGCGTAGCCCAAGGGACAGGGTTCACCGGGGAGCTGTTTTTT,CASSVAQGTGFTGELFF
.,.,TRBV2,TRBJ2-3,TGTGCCAGCAGGCGGGGTCTTACAGCTAGCACAGATACGCAGTATTTT,CASRRGLTASTDTQYF
.,TRBD1,TRBV7-8,TRBJ2-7,TGTGCCAGCAGCTTCCCCGGGACAGGGCGTGAGCAGTACTTC,CASSFPGTGREQYF
.,.,TRBV6-1,TRBJ2-7,TGTGCCAGCAGTGAGGGGGCGGGGGCCCCCTACGAGCAGTACTTC,CASSEGAGAPYEQYF
.,TRBD1,TRBV7-9,TRBJ2-4,TGTGCCAGCAGCTTCGGAGGGACAGGGGTGGGAAACATTCAGTACTTC,CASSFGGTGVGNIQYF
.,TRBD1,TRBV7-2,TRBJ2-6,TGTGCCAGCAGATGGGACAGGTCCTTCTCTGGGGCCAACGTCCTGACTTTC,CASRWDRSFSGANVLTF
.,.,TRBV7-9,TRBJ1-2,TGTGCCAGCAGCTTAGGACAGCCTAACTATGGCTACACCTTC,CASSLGQPNYGYTF
.,TRBD1,TRBV6-5,TRBJ2-7,TGTGCCAGCAGTCGGGACAGGGTTTACGAGCAGTACTTC,CASSRDRVYEQYF
.,TRBD2,TRBV7-8,TRBJ2-7,TGTGCCAGCAGCCTACGAAGACTAGCAGGCTACGAGCAGTACTTC,CASSLRRLAGYEQYF
.,TRBD2,TRBV30,TRBJ2-1,TGTGCCTGGAGTGTTCTGGCGGGAGCTAATGAGCAGTTCTTC,CAWSVLAGANEQFF
.,.,TRBV10-3,TRBJ2-5,TGTGCCATCAGTGGGCCCCAGGTCGGAGAGACCCAGTACTTC,CAISGPQVGETQYF
few,TRBD1,TRBV18,TRBJ2-7,TGTGCCAGCTCCCCGGGACAGGACAACTACGAGCAGTACTTC,CASSPGQDNYEQYF
.,TRBD1,TRBV2,TRBJ1-4,TGTGCCAGCATCGCGAGGACAGGAACTAATGAAAAACTGTTTTTT,CASIARTGTNEKLFF
.,TRBD2,TRBV30,TRBJ2-4,TGTGCCTGGAGTGGAGGGCGGGAGGGTCAAATTCAGTACTTC,CAWSGGREGQIQYF
.,TRBD2,TRBV7-8,TRBJ2-1,TGTGCCAGCAGCTATAGCGGGAGCTCCTACAATGAGCAGTTCTTC,CASSYSGSSYNEQFF
.,TRBD1,TRBV30,TRBJ2-3,TGTGCCTGGAACTTGGACAGGACAGATACGCAGTATTTT,CAWNLDRTDTQYF
.,TRBD1,TRBV28,TRBJ1-2,TGTGCCAGCAGTTTCTTACAGGGGGGGGATGGCTACACCTTC,CASSFLQGGDGYTF
.,.,TRBV28,TRBJ2-7,TGTGCCAGCAGGGGCCGTAGAGGGCAGGGGTCCTACGAGCAGTACTTC,CASRGRRGQGSYEQYF
once,.,TRBV7-9,TRBJ2-1,TGTGCCAGCAGCCCAGGCACGGACTGGGAGTTCTTC,CASSPGTDWEFF
once,TRBD2,TRBV6-1,TRBJ2-1,TGTGCCAGCATCGGGACTAGCGGGAGTAATGAGCAGTTCTTC,CASIGTSGSNEQFF
.,TRBD1,TRBV5-1,TRBJ1-1,TGCGCCAGCAGCTTGGGGACCGGGACAGCCAACACTGAAGCTTTCTTT,CASSLGTGTANTEAFF
.,.,TRBV5-6,TRBJ2-7,TGTGCCAGCAGCTTAGGGATAGCGGATAGCTCCTACGAGCAGTACTTC,CASSLGIADSSYEQYF
.,.,TRBV6-6,TRBJ1-1,TGTGCCAGCAGTACAACGCGGGGGTCTGAAGCTTTCTTT,CASSTTRGSEAFF
.,.,TRBV9,TRBJ2-3,TGTGCCAGCAGCGAATCAGGGTTTAAGGATACGCAGTATTTT,CASSESGFKDTQYF
few,.,TRBV4-1,TRBJ2-7,TGCGCCAGCAGCCAAGTGGACATCATTTCCTACGGCGAGCAGTACTTC,CASSQVDIISYGEQYF
.,.,TRBV5-1,TRBJ1-1,TGCGCCAGCAGCTTGGTTCCAGGGAAGGACACTGAAGCTTTCTTT,CASSLVPGKDTEAFF
.,.,TRBV7-9,TRBJ1-3,TGTGCCAGCAGGTTCAGTGGGAGCTCTGGAAACACCATATATTTT,CASRFSGSSGNTIYF
.,TRBD1,TRBV6-6,TRBJ2-7,TGTGCCAGCAGTTCCCCAGGGACAGAAAGATCCTACGAGCAGTACTTC,CASSSPGTERSYEQYF
few,TRBD2,TRBV9,TRBJ2-2,TGTGCCAGCAGCGTGTCCGGCGGGAGCAGAGGCGGGGAGCTGTTTTTT,CASSVSGGSRGGELFF
.,.,TRBV6-5,TRBJ2-7,TGTGCCAGCAGTTACTCGATGCAGGGCTACGAGCAGTACTTC,CASSYSMQGYEQYF
.,.,TRBV9,TRBJ1-2,TGTGCCAGCAGCGTAGGTGGGGGGAGTAAGGATGGCTACACCTTC,CASSVGGGSKDGYTF
.,.,TRBV21-1,TRBJ2-3,TGTGCCAGCAGCACCCCTGGGCGTTCAACGCAGTATTTT,CASSTPGRSTQYF
.,TRBD1,TRBV27,TRBJ2-7,TGTGCCAGCAGTTTAAAGACAGGGGGCGCGTACGAGCAGTACTTC,CASSLKTGGAYEQYF
.,TRBD2,TRBV9,TRBJ2-3,TGTGCCAGCAGCGTAGCGGGAGGGAGAGATACGCAGTATTTT,CASSVAGGRDTQYF
.,.,TRBV6-6,TRBJ2-3,TGTGCCAGCAGTTACGGCGGCACTAGCACAGATACGCAGTATTTT,CASSYGGTSTDTQYF
.,.,TRBV11-2,TRBJ2-5,TGTGCCAGCACCCCCAGCCCGGGGGGGCAGGGAGGGGGCAAGACCCAGTACTTC,CASTPSPGGQGGGKTQYF
.,TRBD1,TRBV28,TRBJ1-1,TGTGCCAGCGCGGGTGAGACAGGGGGTGGACTTGAAGCTTTCTTT,CASAGETGGGLEAFF
.,TRBD2,TRBV5-1,TRBJ2-7,TGCGCCAGCAGCTTGTTTCCGGGACTAGCGGGAGACGGCTCCTACGAGCAGTACTTC,CASSLFPGLAGDGSYEQYF